The rows below give T cell receptor beta chains drawn from one sample of a study of blood T cell repertoires in COVID-19. Here immunoSEQ multiplex PCR was the method, and the copy in TCRdb shows in-frame clones only, minus some. Here the sample spans roughly 220,000 clones, just over 85% being singletons. The material sequenced was PBMCs or T cells enriched from blood (not recorded which). The receptors were gathered from a woman aged 50 to 65 with acute COVID-19. CDR3s include the opening cysteine and the closing phenylalanine or tryptophan. D genes are given only for firm matches.

NA	TRBJ2-7	TRBV19	CASSIPRGAMYEQYF
TRBD2	TRBJ2-7	TRBV7-6	CASSNQTGTKLSYEQYF
NA	TRBJ1-1	TRBV4-3	CASSQGRREVSFF
NA	TRBJ1-2	TRBV5-1	CASSPLGAGYGYTF
NA	TRBJ2-1	TRBV5-1	CASSVRETDEQFF
TRBD2	TRBJ2-2	TRBV12-5	CASGRLATGELFF
NA	TRBJ1-4	TRBV5-1	CASRDFEGSEKLFF
TRBD1	TRBJ2-7	TRBV18	CASSTGQAPYEQYF
NA	TRBJ2-2	TRBV4-1	CASSQDPGQNTGELFF
NA	TRBJ1-2	TRBV4-3	CASSQPGSTYYGYTF
NA	TRBJ2-7	TRBV28	CASSYGSLYEQYF
TRBD1	TRBJ1-4	TRBV27	CASSFPGPGGKLEKLFF
TRBD2	TRBJ2-7	TRBV28	CASSPLAGRGEQYF
NA	TRBJ2-7	TRBV18	CASSSGTYEQYF
TRBD1	TRBJ1-4	TRBV5-1	CASSMGDRGLEKLFF
TRBD2	TRBJ2-7	TRBV11-2	CASSSPHWSSGVSYEQYF
TRBD1	TRBJ2-2	TRBV5-1	CASSASGTANTGELFF
NA	TRBJ1-4	TRBV27	CASSLRLLLGGRIREKLFF
NA	TRBJ1-5	TRBV30	CAWSVAGGGQPQHF
TRBD1	TRBJ2-2	TRBV29-1	CSVESRGRIGELFF
NA	TRBJ2-1	TRBV19	CASSMGGDNEQFF
TRBD2	TRBJ2-1	TRBV7-9	CASRLAGRVYNEQFF
TRBD2	TRBJ2-1	TRBV27	CASSLSGGNFYNEQFF
TRBD2	TRBJ2-1	TRBV19	CASSIVAGAGNEQFF
TRBD1	TRBJ1-6	TRBV3-1/TRBV3-2	CASGQGNSPLHF
TRBD1	TRBJ2-7	TRBV18	CASSPSGTGTYEQYF
NA	TRBJ2-6	TRBV5-4	CASSPGYGGRGANVLTF
TRBD1	TRBJ1-2	TRBV24-1	CATSDSGPQGPQLYGYTF
NA	TRBJ2-1	TRBV4-2	CASSQVGGYNEQFF
NA	TRBJ2-2	TRBV28	CASSGGIITGELFF
NA	TRBJ2-3	TRBV7-3	CASSLNLSPSTDTQYF
NA	TRBJ1-3	TRBV28	CASRPRGGLFGNTIYF
TRBD1	TRBJ2-3	TRBV18	CASSKGQGVEDTQYF
NA	TRBJ1-4	TRBV18	CASSPVAGTYEKLFF
NA	TRBJ2-1	TRBV9	CASSVGAGSSYNEQFF
NA	TRBJ1-1	TRBV27	CASSLPGAEAFF
NA	TRBJ2-7	TRBV28	CASSFYGSYEQYF
TRBD2	TRBJ2-5	TRBV19	CASSTGLAGQETQYF
TRBD1	TRBJ2-3	TRBV7-3	CASSLIGTGVDTQYF
TRBD1	TRBJ1-5	TRBV30	CAWSQGVAQPQHF
TRBD1	TRBJ1-5	TRBV28	CASSWTGRGGNQPQHF
TRBD1	TRBJ1-5	TRBV3-1/TRBV3-2	CASSQGTARQPQHF
NA	TRBJ1-5	TRBV27	CASRKNSDQPQHF
TRBD1	TRBJ1-5	TRBV28	CASSLGGTGGQPQHF
NA	TRBJ1-6	TRBV7-2	CASSTNRDSPLHF
NA	TRBJ2-2	TRBV5-1	CASSLGVGGTGELFF
TRBD1	TRBJ2-7	TRBV24-1	CATSDAGDSSYEQYF
NA	TRBJ1-3	TRBV9	CASSVGDLSGNTIYF
TRBD2	TRBJ2-1	TRBV25-1	CASSQLAGGYNEQFF
TRBD2	TRBJ2-2	TRBV30	CAWSVGGSVAGELFF
TRBD2	TRBJ2-1	TRBV10-3	CAISESTGGYNEQFF
NA	TRBJ2-2	TRBV5-6	CASSFRNTGELFF
NA	TRBJ1-3	TRBV7-2	CASTPPQAGNTIYF
NA	TRBJ2-1	TRBV2	CASSEWERNEQFF
TRBD2	TRBJ2-3	TRBV2	CASSGTSATDTQYF
NA	TRBJ2-3	TRBV18	CASSPPGVGDTQYF
NA	TRBJ2-3	TRBV12-5	CASGPGGASTDTQYF